Each of the 28 T cell receptor beta chains below was sequenced from the same sample in a study of regulatory T cells in long-lasting Graves disease. The authors built TCR beta libraries using iRepertoire HTBI primers and Arm-PCR of CDR3 regions. TCRdb reprocessed the multiplex PCR reads via MiXCR and lists one record per CDR3 protein. Of roughly 260,000 distinct CDR3 sequences listed, about 18% are singletons. The sample's time point: newly diagnosed GD, antithyroid drugs for less than 3 months. From PBMCs, RNA was extracted and then used to make the TCR library. These data also formed part of another study, on T cells in Graves' hyperthyroidism and ophthalmopathy.

The material sequenced was peripheral blood mononuclear cells (PBMCs), taken at new diagnosis, from a patient treated with antithyroid drugs. The receptors were gathered from a woman aged 25-40 years with Graves disease.

This clonotype was found many times. The chain recombines TRBV6-1 with TRBJ2-6; 9 bases are shared with TRBD1. Germline V gene data show CDR1 as MNHNS and CDR2 as SASEGT. The CDR3 runs to 17 residues. Unmatched junction bases numbered 10, after V lost 10 bases and J lost 0 bases. CDR3 residues: CATRRGTGLSGANVLTF. CDR3 coding DNA: TGTGCCACCCGCAGAGGGACAGGGCTCTCTGGGGCCAACGTCCTGACTTTC.

This clonotype was counted many times. V and J are TRBV6-1 and TRBJ2-3; 9 bases align to TRBD2. Unmatched junction bases numbered 7, after V lost 8 bases and J lost 4 bases. CDR1 and CDR2 (germline): MNHNS, SASEGT. This CDR3 has 14 amino acids. CDR3 bases: TGTGCCAGCCGGCCTAGCGGGGTTTCAGATACGCAGTATTTT. Translating gives CASRPSGVSDTQYF.

The rearrangement joins TRBV7-2 to TRBJ2-1; TRBD2 agrees at 14 bases. The trim removed 5 bases at V and 9 bases at J, leaving 9 bases unmatched. There are 16 residues in the CDR3. CDR1 and CDR2 (germline): SGHTA, FQGNSA. CDR3 residues: CASSPRLAGGLGEQFF. In nucleotides, the CDR3 is TGTGCCAGCAGCCCCCGACTAGCGGGGGGGCTTGGTGAGCAGTTCTTC. Together with reference TRBV7-2 and TRBJ2-1, the CDR3 gives the full variable domain: GAGVSQSPSNKVTEKGKDVELRCDPISGHTALYWYRQSLGQGLEFLIYFQGNSAPDKSGLPSDRFSAERTGGSVSTLTIQRTQQEDSAVYLCASSPRLAGGLGEQFFGPGTRLTVL.

This clonotype was seen at least ten times. This chain links TRBV12-3 or TRBV12-4 with TRBJ1-4; possible D gene TRBD1, 6 bases. Between the trimmed V and J ends, which lost 2 bases and 4 bases, there was a span of 8 bases. The CDR3 runs to 14 residues. This CDR3 is CASSLRGFNEKLFF. The CDR3 DNA reads as TGTGCCAGCAGTTTAAGGGGGTTTAATGAAAAACTGTTTTTT.

CDR3 coding DNA: TGCGCCAGCAGCTCTTCAGGGAGTACCACAGATACGCAGTATTTT. Protein product: CASSSSGSTTDTQYF. The rearrangement links TRBV5-1 to TRBJ2-3; D might be TRBD1 or TRBD2, each matching 5 bases. V was shortened by 3 bases and J by 2 bases, with 13 bases between the two germline ends. CDR3 length equals 15 residues. CDR1 is SGHRS, CDR2 YFSETQ, per germline.

This clonotype was seen ten or more times. The chain joins TRBV7-2 to TRBJ2-7, with 8 bases fitting TRBD2. With 2 bases clipped from V and 7 bases from J, the junction kept 22 bases outside the gene matches. Germline V gene lookup returns CDR1 SGHTA and CDR2 FQGNSA. The CDR3 loop spans 19 amino acids. DNA of the CDR3: TGTGCCAGCAGCTTAATGGCGGGGGGCCTGAGGGACGGGGCGTGGGAGCAGTACTTC. Its protein product is CASSLMAGGLRDGAWEQYF.

This clonotype was seen repeatedly, ten times or more. The chain carries TRBV18 and TRBJ1-1, with a weak D call TRBD1 (5 bases). Germline V CDR1 and CDR2: KGHSH, LQKENI. The CDR3 sequence is 11 residues long. The ends were cut back, 6 bases at V and 8 bases at J, with 10 bases in the middle. CDR3 in amino acids: CASSQTEEAFF. CDR3 in DNA: TGTGCCAGCTCGCAGACAGAGGAAGCTTTCTTT.

This clonotype was found many times. The chain couples TRBV27 to TRBJ1-2, with no clear D. V lost 0 bases, J lost 8 bases, and 16 bases lay in between. CDR1 MNHEY and CDR2 SMNVEV come from the germline V gene (reference sequence). CDR3 length: 15 amino acids. The CDR3, as DNA: TGTGCCAGCAGTTTATCGATGAGAGGGATGAGAGGCTACACCTTC. This translates into CASSLSMRGMRGYTF.

This clonotype was detected many times. V and J are TRBV7-6 and TRBJ2-1; 9 bases match TRBD2. V was clipped by 5 bases and J by 2 bases; unmatched bases: 19. There are 20 residues in the CDR3. The germline gives CDR1 SGHVS, CDR2 FNYEAQ. The CDR3 reads CASSPITRPNSGGTYNEQFF. The CDR3 nucleotides read TGTGCCAGCAGCCCGATTACCCGGCCGAACAGCGGGGGGACCTACAATGAGCAGTTCTTC.

The chain recombines TRBV20-1 with TRBJ1-2, with D perhaps matching TRBD1 (5 bases). The CDR3 spans 11 residues. Germline CDR1 and CDR2: DFQATT and SNEGSKA (reference sequence). V lost 4 bases and J 8 bases, leaving 11 bases between the germline ends. The CDR3, as DNA: TGCAGTGCTAATGCAGGGTTGGGCTACACCTTC. It codes for CSANAGLGYTF.

This chain joins TRBV7-9 and TRBJ1-2, with 7 bases fitting TRBD1. V trimming: 5 bases; J trimming: 4 bases; junction bases outside the gene matches: 10. CDR1 is SEHNR, CDR2 FQNEAQ, per germline (reference sequence). This CDR3 has 15 residues. CDR3 in amino acids: CASSATGAPFYGYTF. DNA of the CDR3: TGTGCCAGCAGCGCAACAGGGGCGCCTTTCTATGGCTACACCTTC.

A few counts support this clonotype. V usage is TRBV5-1 and J usage is TRBJ2-5; D possibly corresponds to TRBD2 (5 bases). The germline V and J ends were trimmed by 7 bases and 5 bases, with 24 bases remaining between them. The germline gives CDR1 SGHRS, CDR2 YFSETQ. The CDR3 runs to 16 residues. The CDR3 DNA follows: TGCGCCAGCTTTGTTAGAGGAGGAGTCTTTTGGGAGACCCAGTACTTC. As protein: CASFVRGGVFWETQYF.

The V and J genes are TRBV20-1 and TRBJ1-4, with D perhaps TRBD1 (5 bases). V lost 3 bases to trimming and J lost 6 bases, with 14 bases between them. Germline assignment: CDR1 DFQATT and CDR2 SNEGSKA (reference sequence). The CDR3 is 14 residues long. CDR3 in amino acids: CSARVGALDEKLFF. The CDR3 DNA follows: TGCAGTGCTAGGGTTGGGGCGCTGGATGAAAAACTGTTTTTT.

This clonotype was found many times. V is TRBV27 and J is TRBJ2-1, with D perhaps matching TRBD1 or TRBD2 (5 bases each). The CDR3 spans 14 residues. V shed 6 bases and J shed 1 base, with 10 bases lying between them. Germline assignment: CDR1 MNHEY and CDR2 SMNVEV (reference sequence). CDR3 bases: TGTGCCAGCAGCCGGGACGTATCCTACAATGAGCAGTTCTTC. Translated, it gives CASSRDVSYNEQFF.

This clonotype has at least ten counts. The chain links TRBV4-1 to TRBJ1-5, with D unresolved. The germline V and J ends were trimmed by 1 base and 0 bases, with 13 bases remaining between them. The germline V gene encodes CDR1 MGHRA and CDR2 YSYEKL. This CDR3 has 17 residues. CDR3 in DNA: TGCGCCAGCAGCCAAGCACAATCCTCTTATAGCAATCAGCCCCAGCATTTT. Amino acids: CASSQAQSSYSNQPQHF.

The rearrangement uses TRBV4-1 and TRBJ1-6, with 7 bases fitting TRBD1. V gave up 0 bases and J gave up 9 bases; unmatched junction bases: 5. The CDR3 is 15 amino acids. The germline V gene encodes CDR1 MGHRA and CDR2 YSYEKL. CDR3 amino acids: CASSQDYRGGSPLHF. CDR3 coding DNA: TGCGCCAGCAGCCAAGACTACAGGGGAGGTTCACCCCTCCACTTT.

This clonotype was recorded many times. The chain couples TRBV12-3 or TRBV12-4 to TRBJ1-2; no clear D. V was cut by 5 bases and J by 4 bases, with 14 bases left in between. CDR3 size: 14 residues. As DNA, the CDR3 is TGTGCCAGCAGTAAGGCACAAGGGATCTATGGCTACACCTTC. Encoded protein: CASSKAQGIYGYTF.

Remarks on this clonotype: At one boundary the junction diverges from the germline segment, which might be a read error. J is TRBJ2-4 and V is TRBV12-5; 7 positions agree with TRBD1. This CDR3 is 16 amino acids long. From germline, CDR1 is LGHNT and CDR2 FRNRAP. CDR3 in amino acids: CASGLALEGAKNIRYF. In DNA, the CDR3 is TGTGCTAGTGGTTTGGCACTTGAGGGGGCCAAAAACATTCGGTACTTC.

For this clonotype: This could be a read error, since a much larger clone is one nucleotide away. The J gene is TRBJ1-1, the V gene TRBV6-1, with D perhaps TRBD1 (6 bases). The ends were cut back, 6 bases at V and 3 bases at J, with 14 bases in the middle. Germline V CDR1 and CDR2: MNHNS, SASEGT. The CDR3 has 14 amino acids. In DNA form, the CDR3 reads TGTGCCAGCAGATGGGGGGGCTCGGACACTGAAGCTTTCTTT. This encodes CASRWGGSDTEAFF.

This clonotype was picked up a small number of times. The V gene is TRBV9, the J gene TRBJ2-4; D is possibly TRBD2 (6 bases). The germline V gene encodes CDR1 SGDLS and CDR2 YYNGEE. V was cut by 1 base and J by 11 bases, with 16 bases left in between. CDR3 size: 14 residues. The CDR3 sequence: CASSVIDGRGVQYF. The CDR3 nucleotides are TGTGCCAGCAGCGTAATCGACGGGCGCGGGGTTCAGTACTTC.

This clonotype was recorded many times. The V call is TRBV20-1, the J call TRBJ2-3; TRBD2 aligns across 11 bases. The CDR3 loop spans 15 amino acids. Germline-derived CDR1 and CDR2 are DFQATT and SNEGSKA (reference sequence). The V segment lost 5 bases and the J segment 2 bases; nucleotides outside the gene matches: 6. The DNA for the CDR3 is TGCAGTGCTGAATCTAGCGGGGGGTACACAGATACGCAGTATTTT. As protein: CSAESSGGYTDTQYF.

V gene TRBV4-1 combines with J gene TRBJ1-4, with D possibly being TRBD1 (5 bases). With 4 bases removed from V and 3 bases from J, the gap between germline ends came to 15 bases. The CDR3 extends over 16 amino acids. Germline V lookup: CDR1 MGHRA, CDR2 YSYEKL. The CDR3, as DNA: TGCGCCAGCAGCCGCCTCTCGGGACTGGCTAATGAAAAACTGTTTTTT. It specifies CASSRLSGLANEKLFF.

Ten or more counts support this clonotype. The chain combines TRBV20-1 with TRBJ1-5; D is possibly TRBD1 (5 bases). The CDR3 length is 13 residues. Looked up from germline, CDR1 is DFQATT and CDR2 is SNEGSKA (reference sequence). V was cut by 6 bases and J by 5 bases, with 14 bases left in between. The CDR3 region has the DNA TGCAGTGCAGCACAGGCGAGGGATCAGCCCCAGCATTTT. It translates to CSAAQARDQPQHF.

This clonotype was seen at least ten times. CDR3 nucleotides: TGCGCCAGCAGTGAGTCCCCGGGCACCATCTACGAGCAGTACTTC. Translating gives CASSESPGTIYEQYF. The rearrangement joins TRBV10-1 to TRBJ2-7; D gene uncertain. The CDR3 consists of 15 residues. The V gene lost 0 bases and the J gene lost 3 bases, with 12 bases spanning the gap. Germline-derived CDR1 and CDR2 are WNHNN and SYGVQD (reference sequence).

Ten or more counts support this clonotype. The V call is TRBV28, the J call TRBJ1-2, with a weak D call TRBD1 (5 bases). V lost 3 bases and J lost 8, with 7 bases in between. Germline V gene data show CDR1 as MDHEN and CDR2 as SYDVKM. This CDR3 is built from 11 residues. CDR3 coding DNA: TGTGCCAGCAGTTTTCGGGGCGGCTACACCTTC. It is translated as CASSFRGGYTF.

This clonotype was observed at least ten times. The rearrangement uses TRBV5-1 and TRBJ1-4, with 7 bases that match TRBD1. Germline trimming cut 8 bases from V and 3 bases from J; bases unmatched to any gene: 10. The CDR3 runs to 15 residues. Germline loops: CDR1 SGHRS, CDR2 YFSETQ. CDR3 sequence: CASGTAGIANEKLFF. DNA of the CDR3: TGCGCCAGTGGGACAGCGGGGATAGCTAATGAAAAACTGTTTTTT.

The CDR3 bases are TGCGCCAGCAGCTTGGGGGACCCAGAGACCCAGTACTTC. Translation: CASSLGDPETQYF. The chain links TRBV5-1 to TRBJ2-5; D could derive from TRBD1 or TRBD2 (5 bases each). Trimming cost V 0 bases and J 4 bases, with 7 bases left between them. The CDR3 is 13 amino acids. Germline V gives CDR1 SGHRS, CDR2 YFSETQ.

The J gene is TRBJ2-2, the V gene TRBV5-5; the match to TRBD1 covers 7 bases. V shed 4 bases and J 4 bases; nucleotides not matched to a gene: 10. The CDR3 contains 16 residues. Germline loops: CDR1 SGHKS, CDR2 YYEKEE (reference sequence). CDR3 sequence: CASSPEGGWSTGELFF. The CDR3 coding sequence is TGTGCCAGCAGCCCCGAAGGGGGCTGGTCCACCGGGGAGCTGTTTTTT.